This TCR beta chain appears in the sequencing data of a study of regulatory T cells in long-lasting Graves disease. Study details: For a period under 3 months, newly diagnosed Graves' patients had taken antithyroid drugs.

The V end was cut by 0 bases, the J end by 2 bases, with 7 bases between. Germline lookup yields CDR1 MNHNS and CDR2 SASEGT. The CDR3 is 14 amino acids. Through Arm-PCR of CDR3 regions and iRepertoire HTBI primers, TCR beta libraries were built. Original methodology: Throughout the samples, researchers identified about 56 TRBV and more than twelve TRBJ segments. TCRdb reprocessed the multiplex PCR reads via MiXCR and lists one record per CDR3 protein. These V and J calls derive from TCRdb rather than the authors' analysis. The table includes under 300,000 distinct CDR3 sequences, 20% detected once. Overall study findings and caveats: Persistent disease preferred TRBV28, TRBJ1-2 and TRBJ2-5; new disease, TRBV20-1 and TRBJ2-1.

Described time point: newly diagnosed GD, antithyroid drugs for less than 3 months. Scientists built the TCR library using RNA that was extracted from PBMCs. Patients came from an endocrinology department in Xi'an, China. This clonotype was detected a few times. Its antigen is not known. The V and J genes are TRBV6-1 and TRBJ1-2; D gene unclear. The sequence derives from a female donor with Graves disease. The specimen was peripheral blood mononuclear cells (PBMCs), collected at new diagnosis, from a patient treated with antithyroid drugs. CDR3 sequence: CASSEALLNYGYTF. The CDR3 DNA sequence: TGTGCCAGCAGTGAAGCGCTGTTGAACTATGGCTACACCTTC.